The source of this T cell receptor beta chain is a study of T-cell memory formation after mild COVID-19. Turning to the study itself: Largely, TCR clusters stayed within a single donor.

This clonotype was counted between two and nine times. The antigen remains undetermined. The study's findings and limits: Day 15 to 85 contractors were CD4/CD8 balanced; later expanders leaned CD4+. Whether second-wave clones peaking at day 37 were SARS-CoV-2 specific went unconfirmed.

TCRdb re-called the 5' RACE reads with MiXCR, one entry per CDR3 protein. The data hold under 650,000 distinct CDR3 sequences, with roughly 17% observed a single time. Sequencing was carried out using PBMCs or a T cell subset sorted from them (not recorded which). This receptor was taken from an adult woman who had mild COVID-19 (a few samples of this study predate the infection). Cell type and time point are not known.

CDR3 DNA sequence: TGTGCCAGCAGCTTAAAGTCCGCTCTAGAGCAGTACTTC. Amino acid sequence: CASSLKSALEQYF. The chain carries TRBV7-9 and TRBJ2-7; D not resolved. The CDR3 covers 13 residues. From germline, CDR1 is SEHNR and CDR2 FQNEAQ (reference sequence). Trimming pared 2 bases from V and 7 bases from J, leaving 12 bases between.